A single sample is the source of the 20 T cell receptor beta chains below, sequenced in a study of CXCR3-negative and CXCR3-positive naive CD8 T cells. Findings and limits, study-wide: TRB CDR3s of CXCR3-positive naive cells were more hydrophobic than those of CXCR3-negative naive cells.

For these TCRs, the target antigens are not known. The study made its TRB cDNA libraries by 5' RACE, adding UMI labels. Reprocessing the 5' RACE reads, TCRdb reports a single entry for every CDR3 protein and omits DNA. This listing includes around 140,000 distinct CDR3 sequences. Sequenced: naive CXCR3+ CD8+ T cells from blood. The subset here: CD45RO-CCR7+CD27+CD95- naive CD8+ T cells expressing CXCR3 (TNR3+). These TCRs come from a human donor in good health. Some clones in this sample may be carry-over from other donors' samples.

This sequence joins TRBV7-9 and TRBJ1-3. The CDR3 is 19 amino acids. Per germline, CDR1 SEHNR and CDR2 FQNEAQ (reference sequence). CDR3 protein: CASSLASTAKGGSGNTIYF.

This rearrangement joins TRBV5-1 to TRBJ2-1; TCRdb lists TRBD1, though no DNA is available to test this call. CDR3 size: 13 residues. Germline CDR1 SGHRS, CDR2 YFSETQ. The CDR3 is CASSQKPQGDKFF.

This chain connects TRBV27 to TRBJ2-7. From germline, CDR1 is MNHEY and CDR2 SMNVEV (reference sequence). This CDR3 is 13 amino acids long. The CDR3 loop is CASSLKGPYEQYF.

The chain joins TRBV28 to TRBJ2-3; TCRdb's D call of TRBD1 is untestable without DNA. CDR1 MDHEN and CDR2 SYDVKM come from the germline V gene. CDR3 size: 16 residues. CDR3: CASSLETGASTDTQYF.

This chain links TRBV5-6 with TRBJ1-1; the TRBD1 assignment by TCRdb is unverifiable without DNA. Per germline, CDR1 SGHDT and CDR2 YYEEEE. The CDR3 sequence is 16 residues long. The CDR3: CASSLVGGRLNTEAFF.

The CDR3 region is CSASVLDRSYEQYF. J is TRBJ2-7 and V is TRBV20-1. The length of the CDR3 is 14 residues. Per the germline V gene, CDR1 is DFQATT and CDR2 is SNEGSKA (reference sequence).

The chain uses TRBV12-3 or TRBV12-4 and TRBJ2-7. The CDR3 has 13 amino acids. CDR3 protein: CASSFAQPYEQYF.

The CDR3 sequence: CASSQDGGRAYEQYF. V and J are TRBV4-3 and TRBJ2-7; TCRdb reports TRBD1, a call that lacks DNA to check it against. Looked up from germline, CDR1 is LGHNA and CDR2 is YSLEER. The CDR3 is 15 residues long.

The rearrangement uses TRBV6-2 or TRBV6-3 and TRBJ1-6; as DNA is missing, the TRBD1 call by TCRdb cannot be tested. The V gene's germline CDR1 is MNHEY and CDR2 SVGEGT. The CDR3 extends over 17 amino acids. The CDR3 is CASSPGTGAPRGSPLHF.

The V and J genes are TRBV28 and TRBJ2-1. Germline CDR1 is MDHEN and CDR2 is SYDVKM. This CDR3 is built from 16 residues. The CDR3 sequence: CASSFAARTPYNEQFF.

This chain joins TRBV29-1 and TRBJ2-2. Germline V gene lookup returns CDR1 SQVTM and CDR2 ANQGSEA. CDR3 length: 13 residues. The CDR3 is CSVDRPNTGELFF.

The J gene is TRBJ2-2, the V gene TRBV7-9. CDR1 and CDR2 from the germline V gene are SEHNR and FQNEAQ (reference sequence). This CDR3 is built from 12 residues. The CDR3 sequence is CASSRGAGELFF.

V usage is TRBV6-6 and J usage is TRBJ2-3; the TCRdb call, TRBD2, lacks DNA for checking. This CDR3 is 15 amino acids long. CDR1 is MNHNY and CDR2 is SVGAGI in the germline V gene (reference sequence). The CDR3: CASSPSSGAVDTQYF.

The CDR3 here is CASSPYETTGELFF. The V call is TRBV4-2, the J call TRBJ2-2. This CDR3 has 14 residues. Germline-derived CDR1 and CDR2 are LGHNA and YNFKEQ.

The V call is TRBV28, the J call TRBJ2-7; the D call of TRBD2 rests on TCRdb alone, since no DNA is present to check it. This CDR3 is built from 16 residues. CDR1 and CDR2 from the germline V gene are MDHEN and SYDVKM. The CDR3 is CASSPRLAGGAGEQYF.

The CDR3 loop reads CASRGQASTDTQYF. The chain couples TRBV7-2 to TRBJ2-3; TCRdb lists TRBD1, though no DNA is available to test this call. This CDR3 contains 14 residues. The germline CDR1 and CDR2 sequences are SGHTA and FQGNSA. The whole variable domain, remainder taken from reference TRBV7-2 and TRBJ2-3, is GAGVSQSPSNKVTEKGKDVELRCDPISGHTALYWYRQSLGQGLEFLIYFQGNSAPDKSGLPSDRFSAERTGGSVSTLTIQRTQQEDSAVYLCASRGQASTDTQYFGPGTRLTVL.

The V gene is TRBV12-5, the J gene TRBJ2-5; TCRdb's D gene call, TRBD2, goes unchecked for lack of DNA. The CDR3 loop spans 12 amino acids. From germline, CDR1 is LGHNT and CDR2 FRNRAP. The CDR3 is CASRLEEETQYF.

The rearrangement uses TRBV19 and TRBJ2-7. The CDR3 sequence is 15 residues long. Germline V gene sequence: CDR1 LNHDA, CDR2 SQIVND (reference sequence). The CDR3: CASSIVLTDYYEQYF.

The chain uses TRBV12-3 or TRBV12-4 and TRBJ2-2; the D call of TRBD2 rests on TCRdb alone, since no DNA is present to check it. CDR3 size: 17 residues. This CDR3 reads CASSPSLAGGPHGELFF.

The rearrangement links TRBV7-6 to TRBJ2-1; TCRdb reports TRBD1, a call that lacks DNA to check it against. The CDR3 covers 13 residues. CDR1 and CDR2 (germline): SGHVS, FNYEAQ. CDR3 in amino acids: CASSYGTNNEQFF.